This T cell receptor (beta chain) was documented in a study of Ad26.COV2.S vaccination and SARS-CoV-2 variants. Method: immunoSEQ multiplex PCR; TCRdb's copy keeps in-frame clones and lacks some. Here the sample spans some 340,000 clones, around 83% being singletons. Regarding treatment: 15 to 20 received Ad26.COV2.S at low or high dose, single or two shots; about 5 received placebo; per-sample allocation not given. The investigators took samples on day 63 after the first vaccine or placebo injection. Trimming pared 1 base from V and 4 bases from J, leaving 10 bases between. CDR1 SGHTA and CDR2 FQGNSA come from the germline V gene. This CDR3 region has 15 residues.

The receptor was isolated from a person between 18 and 60 years old who received the Ad26.COV2.S COVID-19 vaccine or a placebo. Sequenced here: peripheral blood, sampled in a trial of Ad26.COV2.S vaccine versus placebo. J is TRBJ2-2 and V is TRBV7-2, with a possible D match to TRBD1 (5 bases). The CDR3 DNA reads as TGTGCCAGCAGCTTAGATGGAAGGGGCACCGGGGAGCTGTTTTTT. It is translated as CASSLDGRGTGELFF.